The present entry profiles one TCR beta chain with its context. Its specificity is not known. This specimen comes from a study of cytomegalovirus exposure and HLA in healthy donors. General study results and limits: Most CMV-associated TCR beta chains appeared HLA-restricted in a later analysis. Of the V segments, some could not be distinguished, including TRBV6-2 and TRBV6-3, and were excluded.

Looked up from germline, CDR1 is SGHDT and CDR2 is YYEEEE. Deletions cut 4 bases from V and 0 bases from J, with 9 bases between. The CDR3 consists of 14 residues. PCR amplification relied on 60 Vbeta primers (plus 13 Jbeta primers). Generated by immunoSEQ multiplex PCR, the TCRdb table keeps only in-frame clones and is missing some. The table lists tens of thousands of clones, 84% of them singletons, with 5.6% in the top ten. The sequence was collected from a woman under 30 in good health and CMV-seropositive. The chain couples TRBV5-6 to TRBJ2-3, with D possibly matching TRBD1 (6 bases). The sample consisted of PBMCs. CDR3 DNA sequence: TGTGCCAGCAGCAGGACAGCTAGCACAGATACGCAGTATTTT. As protein: CASSRTASTDTQYF.